These T cell receptor beta chains were read from a single sample in a study of regulatory T cells in long-lasting Graves disease. MiXCR was run by TCRdb on the multiplex PCR reads, yielding one entry per CDR3 protein. Among 300,000 or so distinct CDR3 sequences, about 20% were seen once, and the ten largest hold 25% to 35%. Sequencing was performed on peripheral blood mononuclear cells (PBMCs), taken when the disease was refractory, from a patient treated with antithyroid drugs. The receptors come from a female donor with Graves disease. Each CDR3 is given with its conserved first and last residue. A D gene is named only where the DNA matches it firmly. Size tells how often a clone was seen (once, few, many) or the class of an expanded clone, and some rows leave it out.

d_gene: NA
v_gene: TRBV11-2
j_gene: TRBJ1-1
abundance: NA
CDR3nt: TGCGCCAGCAGCTTAGAGCGTCTGGGGACTGAAACTTTCTTT
CDR3aa: CASSLERLGTETFF

d_gene: NA
v_gene: TRBV9
j_gene: TRBJ1-1
abundance: few
CDR3nt: TGTGCCAGCAGCGTAGGGGCCGGGGTCAGGACTGAAGCTTTCTTT
CDR3aa: CASSVGAGVRTEAFF

d_gene: TRBD1
v_gene: TRBV20-1
j_gene: TRBJ1-2
abundance: many
CDR3nt: TGCAGTGCTCCGGGACAGTGGTCGGACTATGGCTACACCTTC
CDR3aa: CSAPGQWSDYGYTF

d_gene: NA
v_gene: TRBV4-1
j_gene: TRBJ2-7
abundance: few
CDR3nt: TGCGCCAGCAGCCAAGATAGTCCGGGGACCTACGAGCAGTACTTC
CDR3aa: CASSQDSPGTYEQYF

d_gene: NA
v_gene: TRBV3-1
j_gene: TRBJ1-2
abundance: NA
CDR3nt: TGTGCCAGCAGCCAAGGACCCTATGGCTACACCTTC
CDR3aa: CASSQGPYGYTF

d_gene: NA
v_gene: TRBV4-3
j_gene: TRBJ1-6
abundance: NA
CDR3nt: TGCGCCAGCAGCCAAGACGATTCCGGCAGGGGAAATTCACCCCTCCACTTT
CDR3aa: CASSQDDSGRGNSPLHF

d_gene: NA
v_gene: TRBV6-2/TRBV6-3
j_gene: TRBJ1-5
abundance: NA
CDR3nt: TGTGCCAGCAGGCCGGAGGGTAGTCAGCCCCAGCATTTT
CDR3aa: CASRPEGSQPQHF

d_gene: NA
v_gene: TRBV20-1
j_gene: TRBJ2-5
abundance: NA
CDR3nt: TGCAGTGCTAGAGAGCCAGGGCGGGGACCTTCGCAGACCCAGTACTTC
CDR3aa: CSAREPGRGPSQTQYF

d_gene: TRBD2
v_gene: TRBV6-2/TRBV6-3
j_gene: TRBJ2-7
abundance: many
CDR3nt: TGTGCCAGCAGTTACCCGACCGGGGGGATTGGCTACGAGCAGTACTTC
CDR3aa: CASSYPTGGIGYEQYF

d_gene: NA
v_gene: TRBV29-1
j_gene: TRBJ2-3
abundance: NA
CDR3nt: TGCAGCGTTACCAGACAGGGCACAGATACGCAGTATTTT
CDR3aa: CSVTRQGTDTQYF

d_gene: NA
v_gene: TRBV12-3/TRBV12-4
j_gene: TRBJ1-5
abundance: many
CDR3nt: TGTGCCAGCAGTTGGGGGGGGTCCGCAAATCAGCCCCAGCATTTT
CDR3aa: CASSWGGSANQPQHF

d_gene: NA
v_gene: TRBV6-5
j_gene: TRBJ1-5
abundance: few
CDR3nt: TGTGCCAGCAGTTACGTCAAGGATCAGCCCCAGCATTTT
CDR3aa: CASSYVKDQPQHF

d_gene: NA
v_gene: TRBV5-1
j_gene: TRBJ2-6
abundance: NA
CDR3nt: TGCGCCAGCAGCTTGAGGCCAGGGGGGCCCTCTGGGGCCAACGTCCTGACTTTC
CDR3aa: CASSLRPGGPSGANVLTF

d_gene: TRBD1
v_gene: TRBV27
j_gene: TRBJ1-2
abundance: many
CDR3nt: TGTGCCAGCAGTCGGACAGGGGGCCTTGGCTACACCTTC
CDR3aa: CASSRTGGLGYTF

d_gene: NA
v_gene: TRBV6-1
j_gene: TRBJ1-5
abundance: many
CDR3nt: TGTGCCATCGAAAATGGACAGAAATATCAGCCCCAGCATTTT
CDR3aa: CAIENGQKYQPQHF

d_gene: NA
v_gene: TRBV12-3/TRBV12-4
j_gene: TRBJ1-2
abundance: many
CDR3nt: TGTGCCAGCAGTTTTATGGTGGAGACAGCGGGTGGCTACACCTTC
CDR3aa: CASSFMVETAGGYTF

d_gene: NA
v_gene: TRBV7-8
j_gene: TRBJ1-4
abundance: many
CDR3nt: TGTGCCAGCCTCAGACAGAAAAATGAAAAACTGTTTTTT
CDR3aa: CASLRQKNEKLFF

d_gene: TRBD2
v_gene: TRBV2
j_gene: TRBJ2-3
abundance: NA
CDR3nt: TGTGCCAGCAAGGGACTAGCGGTAATCACAGATACGCAGTATTTT
CDR3aa: CASKGLAVITDTQYF

d_gene: TRBD1
v_gene: TRBV10-3
j_gene: TRBJ2-7
abundance: many
CDR3nt: TGTGCCATCAGGAAGGGACAGGTCGAATACGAGCAGTACTTC
CDR3aa: CAIRKGQVEYEQYF

d_gene: NA
v_gene: TRBV30
j_gene: TRBJ2-7
abundance: few
CDR3nt: TGTGCCTGGATAAGTACAGGTCTAGACTACGAGCAGTACTTC
CDR3aa: CAWISTGLDYEQYF

d_gene: NA
v_gene: TRBV7-3
j_gene: TRBJ2-6
abundance: NA
CDR3nt: TGTGCCAGCAGCTTAATTAGGGGATCAGGGGCCAACGTCCTGACTTTC
CDR3aa: CASSLIRGSGANVLTF

d_gene: TRBD1
v_gene: TRBV13
j_gene: TRBJ2-4
abundance: NA
CDR3nt: TGTGCCAGCAGCATTGGACAGGGCCTAGCCAAAAACATTCAGTACTTC
CDR3aa: CASSIGQGLAKNIQYF

d_gene: TRBD1
v_gene: TRBV5-1
j_gene: TRBJ1-1
abundance: NA
CDR3nt: TGCGCCAGCAGCTTAACAGGGGGGTCGGCTGAAGCTTTCTTT
CDR3aa: CASSLTGGSAEAFF

d_gene: TRBD1
v_gene: TRBV6-1
j_gene: TRBJ1-6
abundance: many
CDR3nt: TGTGCCAGCAGGACGGGACAGAGCTCCTATAATTCACCCCTCCACTTT
CDR3aa: CASRTGQSSYNSPLHF

d_gene: NA
v_gene: TRBV5-1
j_gene: TRBJ2-6
abundance: few
CDR3nt: TGCGCCAGCAGCTTAACGAGTTCCAGCGGGCCCGGGGCCAACGTCCTGACTTTC
CDR3aa: CASSLTSSSGPGANVLTF

d_gene: TRBD1
v_gene: TRBV20-1
j_gene: TRBJ1-2
abundance: NA
CDR3nt: TGCAGAGTCCCGGGACAGGTTCCGGACTATGGCTACACCTTC
CDR3aa: CRVPGQVPDYGYTF

d_gene: NA
v_gene: TRBV20-1
j_gene: TRBJ1-2
abundance: NA
CDR3nt: TGCAGTGCCCGAAAAGGACCTAACTATGGCTACACCTTC
CDR3aa: CSARKGPNYGYTF

d_gene: NA
v_gene: TRBV6-2/TRBV6-3
j_gene: TRBJ2-3
abundance: NA
CDR3nt: TGTGCCAGCAGTGAACTGTCCAGGGCTGCTCCAGATACGCAGTATTTT
CDR3aa: CASSELSRAAPDTQYF

d_gene: NA
v_gene: TRBV11-3
j_gene: TRBJ2-5
abundance: many
CDR3nt: TGTGCCAGCAGCTCCTGGACGGACCAAGAGACCCAGTACTTC
CDR3aa: CASSSWTDQETQYF

d_gene: NA
v_gene: TRBV5-4
j_gene: TRBJ1-2
abundance: NA
CDR3nt: TGTGCCAGCAGCTTGGTGGGGATCAACTATGGCTACACCTTC
CDR3aa: CASSLVGINYGYTF

d_gene: NA
v_gene: TRBV18
j_gene: TRBJ1-1
abundance: NA
CDR3nt: TGTGCCAGCTCACCTAGTCAGGGGACACTCAACACTGAAGCTTTCTTT
CDR3aa: CASSPSQGTLNTEAFF

d_gene: NA
v_gene: TRBV30
j_gene: TRBJ1-5
abundance: few
CDR3nt: TGTGCCTGGAGTGTAAGCGGGACAATCAATCAGCCCCAGCATTTT
CDR3aa: CAWSVSGTINQPQHF

d_gene: NA
v_gene: TRBV10-3
j_gene: TRBJ2-5
abundance: few
CDR3nt: TGTGCCATCAGCTCCACATCCGGGGAGATAGAAGAGACCCAGTACTTC
CDR3aa: CAISSTSGEIEETQYF

d_gene: TRBD1
v_gene: TRBV6-5
j_gene: TRBJ2-5
abundance: many
CDR3nt: TGTGCCAGCAGTTACCCGGACAGGGGGCAGGAGACCCAGTACTTC
CDR3aa: CASSYPDRGQETQYF

d_gene: NA
v_gene: TRBV7-3
j_gene: TRBJ1-1
abundance: many
CDR3nt: TGTGCCAGCAGCTTAACGGGACTACTACCTGAAGCTTTCTTT
CDR3aa: CASSLTGLLPEAFF

d_gene: NA
v_gene: TRBV6-5
j_gene: TRBJ1-1
abundance: many
CDR3nt: TGTGCCAGCAGTTACGTATACGGGGGGCGGTTCGGGATGAACACTGAAGCTTTCTTT
CDR3aa: CASSYVYGGRFGMNTEAFF

d_gene: NA
v_gene: TRBV6-1
j_gene: TRBJ2-2
abundance: few
CDR3nt: TGTGCCAGCAGACGCGGGACAGTCAACACCGGGGAGCTGTTTTTT
CDR3aa: CASRRGTVNTGELFF

d_gene: NA
v_gene: TRBV28
j_gene: TRBJ1-2
abundance: many
CDR3nt: TGTGCCAGCAGCACAACAGGGTATGGCTACACCTTC
CDR3aa: CASSTTGYGYTF

d_gene: NA
v_gene: TRBV7-8
j_gene: TRBJ2-7
abundance: many
CDR3nt: TGTGCCAGCAGCCCGGGTAGCAACGAGCAGTACTTC
CDR3aa: CASSPGSNEQYF

d_gene: NA
v_gene: TRBV19
j_gene: TRBJ2-6
abundance: NA
CDR3nt: TGTGCCAGTAGTCCCCGTCGGGGCTCTGGGGCCAACGTCCTGACTTTC
CDR3aa: CASSPRRGSGANVLTF

d_gene: NA
v_gene: TRBV7-2
j_gene: TRBJ1-5
abundance: many
CDR3nt: TGTGCCAGCAGAAACCCGGGAAGCAATCAGCCCCAGCATTTT
CDR3aa: CASRNPGSNQPQHF

d_gene: NA
v_gene: TRBV11-3
j_gene: TRBJ2-1
abundance: NA
CDR3nt: TGTGCCAGCAGCCGGGGGATAGGCTCCTACAATGAGCAGTTCTTC
CDR3aa: CASSRGIGSYNEQFF

d_gene: NA
v_gene: TRBV19
j_gene: TRBJ1-5
abundance: many
CDR3nt: TGTGCCAGTAGTGTCTTACGGAGAAGGAGCAATCAGCCCCAGCATTTT
CDR3aa: CASSVLRRRSNQPQHF

d_gene: NA
v_gene: TRBV7-2
j_gene: TRBJ2-2
abundance: NA
CDR3nt: TGTGCCAGCAGCCCGGGGGACCCCACCGGGGAGCTGTTTTTT
CDR3aa: CASSPGDPTGELFF

d_gene: NA
v_gene: TRBV29-1
j_gene: TRBJ2-5
abundance: many
CDR3nt: TGCAGCGTTGAAGAGATAACGAACCAAGAGACCCAGTACTTC
CDR3aa: CSVEEITNQETQYF

d_gene: NA
v_gene: TRBV19
j_gene: TRBJ2-2
abundance: few
CDR3nt: TGTGCCAGTAGATGGACAAACACCGGGGAGCTGTTTTTT
CDR3aa: CASRWTNTGELFF

d_gene: NA
v_gene: TRBV12-3/TRBV12-4
j_gene: TRBJ1-5
abundance: many
CDR3nt: TGTGCCAGCAGTTTTACCGGCAATCAGCCCCAGCATTTT
CDR3aa: CASSFTGNQPQHF

d_gene: NA
v_gene: TRBV15
j_gene: TRBJ1-3
abundance: NA
CDR3nt: TGTGCCACCAGCAGAGCTGGGAATTCTGGAAACACCATATATTTT
CDR3aa: CATSRAGNSGNTIYF

d_gene: NA
v_gene: TRBV4-2
j_gene: TRBJ1-2
abundance: NA
CDR3nt: TGTGCCAGCAGCCAAGAGCAGGGTGGGGGCTACACCTTC
CDR3aa: CASSQEQGGGYTF

d_gene: TRBD1
v_gene: TRBV4-1
j_gene: TRBJ1-1
abundance: many
CDR3nt: TGCGCCAGCAGCTTCCCTGACAGGGAAGAAGCTTTCTTT
CDR3aa: CASSFPDREEAFF

d_gene: NA
v_gene: TRBV12-3/TRBV12-4
j_gene: TRBJ2-5
abundance: many
CDR3nt: TGTGCCAGCAGATACGGGACAGAGACCCAGTACTTC
CDR3aa: CASRYGTETQYF

d_gene: TRBD2
v_gene: TRBV7-9
j_gene: TRBJ2-7
abundance: NA
CDR3nt: TGTGCCAGCAGCCCGGTGGCGGCGGGAGATGAGCAGTACTTC
CDR3aa: CASSPVAAGDEQYF

d_gene: NA
v_gene: TRBV12-5
j_gene: TRBJ2-3
abundance: few
CDR3nt: TGTGCTAGTGGTTTGGTGGGGAATACGCAGTATTTT
CDR3aa: CASGLVGNTQYF

d_gene: NA
v_gene: TRBV29-1
j_gene: TRBJ2-7
abundance: many
CDR3nt: TGCAGCGTTCCCATGGGCTGGCTATCCTACGAGCAGTACTTC
CDR3aa: CSVPMGWLSYEQYF

d_gene: TRBD1
v_gene: TRBV30
j_gene: TRBJ1-5
abundance: NA
CDR3nt: TGTGCCTGGAGTCCGGGACAGTACTTTCGTAGCAATCAGCCCCAGCATTTT
CDR3aa: CAWSPGQYFRSNQPQHF

d_gene: TRBD2
v_gene: TRBV3-1
j_gene: TRBJ2-1
abundance: few
CDR3nt: TGTGCCAGCAGCCACCTACGGACTAGCCTATCCTACAATGAGCAGTTCTTC
CDR3aa: CASSHLRTSLSYNEQFF

d_gene: NA
v_gene: TRBV12-3/TRBV12-4
j_gene: TRBJ2-2
abundance: many
CDR3nt: TGTGCCAGCAGTCCAGGGACCGGGGAGCTGTTTTTT
CDR3aa: CASSPGTGELFF

d_gene: NA
v_gene: TRBV7-3
j_gene: TRBJ1-1
abundance: few
CDR3nt: TGTGCCAGCAGCCCCCATGGGGGCAGTTTGAACACTGAAGCTTTCTTT
CDR3aa: CASSPHGGSLNTEAFF

d_gene: NA
v_gene: TRBV29-1
j_gene: TRBJ2-7
abundance: many
CDR3nt: TGCAGCGTTGTGTCAGGAACCTACGAGCAGTACTTC
CDR3aa: CSVVSGTYEQYF

d_gene: NA
v_gene: TRBV11-2
j_gene: TRBJ2-3
abundance: NA
CDR3nt: TGTGCCAGCACGGTAGGAGATACGCAGTATTTT
CDR3aa: CASTVGDTQYF